This entry is about one TCR beta chain. Its antigen is currently unknown. TCRdb analysed the 5' RACE reads with MiXCR anew, one entry per CDR3 protein. The sample holds about 530,000 distinct CDR3 sequences, 12% to 15% seen once. The CDR3 consists of 15 residues. CDR1 and CDR2 from the germline V gene are KGHDR and SFDVKD. The ends lost 6 bases at V and 7 bases at J; junction bases unmatched: 10. This entry belongs to a study of identical twins. Overall study findings and caveats: Monozygotic twins shared more out-of-frame TCR alpha than recombination models predicted. Out-of-frame beta sequences exhibited a weaker degree of excess twin sharing. Not following the same donors, the study drew its conclusions from cross-sectional statistical analysis. The presence of invariant MAIT and iNKT cells could partly confound analyses of zero-insertion sequences.

Separately, the same data were catalogued under a study of yellow fever vaccine responses in identical twins.

The V call is TRBV24-1, the J call TRBJ2-1; TRBD1 aligns across 8 bases. The TCR sequence derives from a woman under 30 in good health. Sequenced input: CD4+ T cells sorted from blood. CDR3 bases: TGTGCCACCAGTACGCTAGGACAGGGTCGGAATGAGCAGTTCTTC. Protein: CATSTLGQGRNEQFF.